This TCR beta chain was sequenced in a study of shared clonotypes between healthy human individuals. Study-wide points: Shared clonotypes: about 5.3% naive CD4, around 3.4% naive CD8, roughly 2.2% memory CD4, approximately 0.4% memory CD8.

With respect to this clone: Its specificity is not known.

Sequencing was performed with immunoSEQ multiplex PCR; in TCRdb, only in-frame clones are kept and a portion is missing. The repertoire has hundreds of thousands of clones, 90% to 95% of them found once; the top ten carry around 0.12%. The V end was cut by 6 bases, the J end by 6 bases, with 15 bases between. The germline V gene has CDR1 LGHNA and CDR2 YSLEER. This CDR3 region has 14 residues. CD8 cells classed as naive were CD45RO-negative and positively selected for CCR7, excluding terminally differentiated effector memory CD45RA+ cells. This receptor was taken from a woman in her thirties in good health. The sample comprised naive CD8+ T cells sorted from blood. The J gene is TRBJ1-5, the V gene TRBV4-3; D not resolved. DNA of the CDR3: TGCGCCAGCAGTCCGGACCGCACAGTTCAGCCCCAGCATTTT. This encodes CASSPDRTVQPQHF.